This T cell receptor beta chain derives from a study of blood T cell repertoires in COVID-19. Clones were read by immunoSEQ multiplex PCR, and TCRdb kept only the in-frame ones, dropping some. The sample lists roughly 100,000 clones, approximately 83% occurring once. Between the trimmed V and J ends, which lost 3 bases and 2 bases, there was a span of 13 bases. Per germline, CDR1 LGHDT and CDR2 YNNKEL (reference sequence). CDR3 length: 15 residues. Sequenced material: peripheral blood. The chain joins TRBV3-1 (or the pseudogene TRBV3-2) to TRBJ1-2, with D possibly matching TRBD1 (5 bases). The TCR was taken from a woman older than 75 with active or convalescent COVID-19. CDR3 nucleotides: TGTGCCAGCAGCCACCCCCGCGGGACCAACTATGGCTACACCTTC. Protein product: CASSHPRGTNYGYTF.